The rows below give T cell receptor beta chains drawn from one sample of a study of T cell responses to AZD1222 COVID-19 vaccine. Here immunoSEQ multiplex PCR was the method, and the copy in TCRdb shows in-frame clones only, minus some. The data contain around 140,000 clones, about 94% of them seen just once; the ten biggest clones take up less than 4.5%. The sample consisted of peripheral blood, taken on day 0 of AZD1222 vaccination. The source of these receptors is an adult in good health. Both conserved end residues are part of each CDR3. A D gene is named only where the DNA matches it firmly. Some rows mark clone size as missing; the rest say once, few, many or name a class of expanded clone.

J,V,size,D,CDR3,DNA
TRBJ2-5,TRBV5-4,NA,TRBD2,CASSLGLAGQETQYF,TGTGCCAGCAGCTTGGGACTAGCGGGGCAAGAGACCCAGTACTTC
TRBJ2-7,TRBV28,NA,TRBD1,CASKTTGAAEQYF,TGTGCCAGCAAAACGACAGGGGCGGCCGAGCAGTACTTC
TRBJ1-2,TRBV28,NA,NA,CASSSGTYGYTF,TGTGCCAGCAGTTCGGGGACCTATGGCTACACCTTC
TRBJ1-2,TRBV9,NA,NA,CASSVEVVRDIPYGYTF,TGTGCCAGCAGCGTAGAAGTGGTTAGGGACATCCCCTATGGCTACACCTTC
TRBJ1-2,TRBV10-3,once,TRBD1,CAIHTSPGQGIGGYTF,TGTGCCATACACACAAGTCCGGGACAGGGAATAGGGGGCTACACCTTC
TRBJ1-1,TRBV20-1,once,NA,CSASLGREEAFF,TGCAGTGCTAGTTTGGGGCGCGAAGAAGCTTTCTTT
TRBJ2-1,TRBV29-1,NA,TRBD2,CSVDGSGGSNEQFF,TGCAGCGTTGACGGCTCGGGAGGTTCCAATGAGCAGTTCTTC
TRBJ2-1,TRBV27,NA,NA,CASSLSASVNEQFF,TGTGCCAGCAGTCTCTCCGCTAGCGTAAATGAGCAGTTCTTC
TRBJ1-5,TRBV19,NA,NA,CASSIRPLYSNQPQHF,TGTGCCAGTAGTATCCGACCCCTCTATAGCAATCAGCCCCAGCATTTT
TRBJ2-7,TRBV19,NA,TRBD1,CASSIATGAEQYF,TGTGCCAGTAGTATAGCGACAGGGGCCGAGCAGTACTTC
TRBJ1-3,TRBV7-6,NA,TRBD1,CASSPQGAAGNTIYF,TGTGCCAGCAGCCCCCAGGGGGCGGCTGGAAACACCATATATTTT
TRBJ1-5,TRBV28,NA,NA,CASTSTSGSNQPQHF,TGTGCCAGCACCTCCACCAGTGGAAGCAATCAGCCCCAGCATTTT
TRBJ2-5,TRBV4-1,NA,NA,CASSQEGVKETQYF,TGCGCCAGCAGCCAAGAAGGAGTAAAAGAGACCCAGTACTTC
TRBJ2-1,TRBV27,NA,NA,CASSFGGGLYNEQFF,TGTGCCAGCAGTTTCGGGGGAGGTCTCTACAATGAGCAGTTCTTC
TRBJ1-2,TRBV28,NA,NA,CASYGVRGGGYTF,TGTGCCAGCTATGGCGTGAGGGGTGGGGGCTACACCTTC
TRBJ2-1,TRBV4-2,once,NA,CASSQERWNEQFF,TGTGCCAGCAGCCAAGAAAGATGGAATGAGCAGTTCTTC
TRBJ2-7,TRBV10-1,NA,TRBD2,CASSEVLAGGKQYF,TGCGCCAGCAGTGAGGTTCTAGCGGGAGGAAAACAGTACTTC
TRBJ1-1,TRBV19,NA,NA,CASSPRQTTEAFF,TGTGCCAGTAGCCCCAGACAGACCACTGAAGCTTTCTTT
TRBJ1-3,TRBV6-1,NA,NA,CASSEARQLPSGNTIYF,TGTGCCAGCAGTGAAGCCAGACAGCTACCCTCTGGAAACACCATATATTTT
TRBJ2-7,TRBV19,NA,TRBD2,CASSSQGAGVGEQYF,TGTGCCAGTAGTAGCCAGGGAGCGGGAGTAGGCGAGCAGTACTTC
TRBJ1-6,TRBV12-3/TRBV12-4,NA,NA,CASRTSGLSPLHF,TGTGCCAGCAGAACCTCAGGGTTATCACCCCTCCACTTT
TRBJ2-7,TRBV11-3,NA,NA,CASSLGPGSSYEQYF,TGTGCCAGCAGCTTAGGACCCGGGAGCTCCTACGAGCAGTACTTC
TRBJ1-1,TRBV4-3,NA,TRBD1,CASSLDRANTEAFF,TGCGCCAGCAGCCTAGACAGGGCAAACACTGAAGCTTTCTTT
TRBJ1-2,TRBV5-6,NA,NA,CASSEGHGNYGYTF,TGTGCCAGCAGCGAAGGTCACGGGAACTATGGCTACACCTTC
TRBJ2-7,TRBV7-2,NA,NA,CASKTRQTYEQYF,TGTGCCAGTAAGACTCGCCAAACCTACGAGCAGTACTTC
TRBJ2-4,TRBV5-6,NA,TRBD2,CASGSSGRVRAKNIQYF,TGTGCCAGCGGATCTAGCGGGAGGGTGAGGGCCAAAAACATTCAGTACTTC